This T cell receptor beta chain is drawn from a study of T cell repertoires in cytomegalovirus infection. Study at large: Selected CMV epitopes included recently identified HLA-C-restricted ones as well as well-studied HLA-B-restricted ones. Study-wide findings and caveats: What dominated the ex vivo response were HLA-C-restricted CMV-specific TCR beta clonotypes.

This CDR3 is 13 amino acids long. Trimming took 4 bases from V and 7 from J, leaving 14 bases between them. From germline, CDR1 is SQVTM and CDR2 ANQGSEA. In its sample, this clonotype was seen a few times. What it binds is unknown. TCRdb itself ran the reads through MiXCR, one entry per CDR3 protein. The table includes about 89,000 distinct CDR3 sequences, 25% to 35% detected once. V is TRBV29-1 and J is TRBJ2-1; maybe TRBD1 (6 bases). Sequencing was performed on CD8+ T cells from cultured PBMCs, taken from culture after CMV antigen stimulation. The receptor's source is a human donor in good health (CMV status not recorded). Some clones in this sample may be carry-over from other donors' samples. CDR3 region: CSVVGLGGNEQFF. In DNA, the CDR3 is TGCAGCGTTGTAGGTCTAGGGGGAAATGAGCAGTTCTTC.